This T cell receptor (beta chain) was sequenced in a study of blood T cell repertoires in COVID-19. In the study overall: COVID-19 samples from acute and convalescent phases originated in the United States, Italy and Spain. PBMCs, B-cell-depleted T cells, or T cells provided the cDNA or gDNA that made up the material.

Study processing details: How many nucleated cells were present was estimated from reference gene primer amplification. Assay: immunoSEQ multiplex PCR; the TCRdb copy retains only in-frame clones and omits some. D and trimming come from the DNA, and the V and J calls and clone size come from that table. Of roughly 230,000 clones in the sample, nearly 85% were seen once. V lost 7 bases to trimming and J lost 0 bases, with 10 bases between them. Looked up from germline, CDR1 is SGHKS and CDR2 is YYEKEE (reference sequence). CDR3 size: 14 residues. The chain employs TRBV5-5 and TRBJ2-2; a possible D gene is TRBD1 (5 bases). The specimen sequenced was peripheral blood. This TCR was recovered from a human donor in a cohort sampled during active COVID-19. The CDR3 protein is CASGVGANTGELFF. CDR3 sequence (DNA): TGTGCCAGCGGGGTAGGGGCGAACACCGGGGAGCTGTTTTTT. The full variable domain, with the rest looked up from reference TRBV5-5 and TRBJ2-2, is DAGVTQSPTHLIKTRGQQVTLRCSPISGHKSVSWYQQVLGQGPQFIFQYYEKEERGRGNFPDRFSARQFPNYSSELNVNALLLGDSALYLCASGVGANTGELFFGEGSRLTVL.